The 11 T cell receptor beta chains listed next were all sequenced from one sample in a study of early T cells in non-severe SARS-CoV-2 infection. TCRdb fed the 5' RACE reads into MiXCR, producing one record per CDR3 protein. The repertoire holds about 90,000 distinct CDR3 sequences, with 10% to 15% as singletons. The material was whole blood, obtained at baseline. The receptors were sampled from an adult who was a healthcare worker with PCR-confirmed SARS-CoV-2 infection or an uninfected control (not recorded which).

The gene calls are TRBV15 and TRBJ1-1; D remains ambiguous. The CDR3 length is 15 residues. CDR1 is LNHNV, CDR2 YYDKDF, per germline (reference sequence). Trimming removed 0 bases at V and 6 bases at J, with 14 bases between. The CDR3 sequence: CATSRDVLAGAEAFF. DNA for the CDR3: TGTGCCACCAGCAGAGATGTCTTGGCAGGAGCTGAAGCTTTCTTT.

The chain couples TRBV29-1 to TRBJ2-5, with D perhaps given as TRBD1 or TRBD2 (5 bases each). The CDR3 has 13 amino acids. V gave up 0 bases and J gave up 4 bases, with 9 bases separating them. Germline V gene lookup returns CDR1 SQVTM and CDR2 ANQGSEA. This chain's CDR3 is CSVEEGTRETQYF. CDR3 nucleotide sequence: TGCAGCGTTGAAGAGGGGACGCGAGAGACCCAGTACTTC.

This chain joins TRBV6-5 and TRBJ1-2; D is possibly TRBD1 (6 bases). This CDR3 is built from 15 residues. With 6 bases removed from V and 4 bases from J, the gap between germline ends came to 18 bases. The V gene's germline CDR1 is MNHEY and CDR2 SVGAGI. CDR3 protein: CASRGDSTGTYGYTF. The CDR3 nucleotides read TGTGCCAGCAGGGGCGACTCGACAGGAACCTATGGCTACACCTTC.

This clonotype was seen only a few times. The CDR3 reads CASSQLYRGPSYTF. The DNA of the CDR3 is TGCGCCAGCAGCCAATTATACAGGGGGCCGAGCTACACCTTC. This chain connects TRBV4-1 to TRBJ1-2, with 9 nucleotides matching TRBD1. The germline gives CDR1 MGHRA, CDR2 YSYEKL. The CDR3 has 14 residues. The junction had 7 bases not matched to a gene; V was cut back by 2 bases and J by 9 bases.

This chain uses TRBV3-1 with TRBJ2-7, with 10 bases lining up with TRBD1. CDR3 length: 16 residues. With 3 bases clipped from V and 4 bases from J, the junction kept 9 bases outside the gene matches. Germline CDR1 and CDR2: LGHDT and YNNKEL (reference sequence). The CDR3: CASSHLDRGERYEQYF. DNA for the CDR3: TGTGCCAGCAGCCACCTGGACAGGGGGGAGCGGTACGAGCAGTACTTC.

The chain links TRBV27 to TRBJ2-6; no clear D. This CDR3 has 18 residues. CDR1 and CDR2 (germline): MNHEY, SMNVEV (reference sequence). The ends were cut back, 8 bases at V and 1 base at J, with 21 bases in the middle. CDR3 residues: CASAPSGFAVSGANVLTF. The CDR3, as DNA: TGTGCCAGCGCCCCCTCCGGGTTTGCTGTGTCTGGGGCCAACGTCCTGACTTTC.

The CDR3 protein is CASSLAAGVFKNIQYF. CDR3 coding DNA: TGTGCCAGCAGCTTAGCGGCAGGGGTTTTCAAAAACATTCAGTACTTC. V and J are TRBV7-8 and TRBJ2-4; D perhaps matches TRBD1 (6 bases). Trimming left V 0 bases short and J 3 bases short, with 12 bases between. Germline loops: CDR1 SGHVS, CDR2 FQNEAQ. The CDR3 has 16 amino acids.

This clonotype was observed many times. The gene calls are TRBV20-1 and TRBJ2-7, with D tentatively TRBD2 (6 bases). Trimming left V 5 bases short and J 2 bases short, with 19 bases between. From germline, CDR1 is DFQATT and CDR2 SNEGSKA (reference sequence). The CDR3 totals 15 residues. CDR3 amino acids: CSAALLGLYPYEQYF. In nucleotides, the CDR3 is TGCAGTGCTGCTCTGCTGGGACTTTACCCCTACGAGCAGTACTTC.

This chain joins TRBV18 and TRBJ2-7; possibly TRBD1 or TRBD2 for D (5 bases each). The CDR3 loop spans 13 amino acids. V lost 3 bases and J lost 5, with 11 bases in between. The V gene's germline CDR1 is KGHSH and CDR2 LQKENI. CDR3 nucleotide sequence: TGTGCCAGCTCACCTACCGGGACGGACGAGCAGTACTTC. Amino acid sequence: CASSPTGTDEQYF. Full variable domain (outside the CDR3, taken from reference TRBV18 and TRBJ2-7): NAGVMQNPRHLVRRRGQEARLRCSPMKGHSHVYWYRQLPEEGLKFMVYLQKENIIDESGMPKERFSAEFPKEGPSILRIQQVVRGDSAAYFCASSPTGTDEQYFGPGTRLTVT.

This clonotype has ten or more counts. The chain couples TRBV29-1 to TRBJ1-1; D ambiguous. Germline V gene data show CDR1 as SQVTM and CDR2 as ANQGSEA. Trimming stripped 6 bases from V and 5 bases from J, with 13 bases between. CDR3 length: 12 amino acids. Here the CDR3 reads CSVHKGRTEAFF. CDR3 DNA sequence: TGCAGCGTCCACAAAGGGCGGACTGAAGCTTTCTTT.

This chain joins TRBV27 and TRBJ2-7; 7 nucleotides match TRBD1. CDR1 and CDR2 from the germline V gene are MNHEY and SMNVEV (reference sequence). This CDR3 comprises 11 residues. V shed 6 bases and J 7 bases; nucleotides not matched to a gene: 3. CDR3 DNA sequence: TGTGCCAGCAGGAACAGGGGAGAGCAGTACTTC. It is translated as CASRNRGEQYF.